The rows below give T cell receptor beta chains drawn from one sample of a study of blood T cell repertoires in COVID-19. The protocol was immunoSEQ multiplex PCR, while the TCRdb copy is restricted to in-frame clones and leaves out a portion. The table shows over 150,000 clones, with around 79% occurring only once. The sequencing sample was made of peripheral blood. These receptors all come from a man older than 75 with acute or convalescent COVID-19. CDR3s include the opening cysteine and the closing phenylalanine or tryptophan. The D gene is left open where the match is weak. Size tells how often a clone was seen (once, few, many) or the class of an expanded clone, and some rows leave it out.

CDR3 DNA: TGTGCCAGCAGTTTTTCCAGCGCAACTAATGAAAAACTGTTTTTT; CDR3 protein: CASSFSSATNEKLFF; V gene: TRBV11-1; D gene: -; clone size: -; J gene: TRBJ1-4
CDR3 DNA: TGTGCCAGCAGTTCCCCGGGTAACGGAATGAACACTGAAGCTTTCTTT; CDR3 protein: CASSSPGNGMNTEAFF; V gene: TRBV6-5; D gene: -; clone size: many; J gene: TRBJ1-1
CDR3 DNA: TGTGCCAGCAGTTATGTGAGGACAAGGACAACTGAAGCTTTCTTT; CDR3 protein: CASSYVRTRTTEAFF; V gene: TRBV6-5; D gene: -; clone size: -; J gene: TRBJ1-1
CDR3 DNA: TGTGCCTGGAGTATCCCAGGGGGGAACATTCAGTACTTC; CDR3 protein: CAWSIPGGNIQYF; V gene: TRBV30; D gene: -; clone size: few; J gene: TRBJ2-4
CDR3 DNA: TGTGCCAGCAGCTTGGCAGAACCCACTGAAGCTTTCTTT; CDR3 protein: CASSLAEPTEAFF; V gene: TRBV5-4; D gene: -; clone size: -; J gene: TRBJ1-1
CDR3 DNA: TGCGCCAGCAGCCCAAGCCTCTACTCTGGAAACACCATATATTTT; CDR3 protein: CASSPSLYSGNTIYF; V gene: TRBV4-3; D gene: -; clone size: -; J gene: TRBJ1-3
CDR3 DNA: TGTGCCAGCAGCCCCCGGGACCACCAGGGGAATGAGCAGTTCTTC; CDR3 protein: CASSPRDHQGNEQFF; V gene: TRBV3-1/TRBV3-2; D gene: -; clone size: -; J gene: TRBJ2-1
CDR3 DNA: TGTGCCAGCAGGAGGACACAGATCTCCTACAATGAGCAGTTCTTC; CDR3 protein: CASRRTQISYNEQFF; V gene: TRBV2; D gene: -; clone size: -; J gene: TRBJ2-1
CDR3 DNA: TGTGCCAGCACCCCCACCGGGACAGAAGGCTACACCTTC; CDR3 protein: CASTPTGTEGYTF; V gene: TRBV6-5; D gene: TRBD1; clone size: -; J gene: TRBJ1-2
CDR3 DNA: TGTGCCAGCAGTCCCGGGTGGGTCAAGTTCTTC; CDR3 protein: CASSPGWVKFF; V gene: TRBV2; D gene: -; clone size: -; J gene: TRBJ2-1
CDR3 DNA: TGTGCCAGTAGATCGGGACAGGGGGACTCTAACTATGGCTACACCTTC; CDR3 protein: CASRSGQGDSNYGYTF; V gene: TRBV19; D gene: TRBD1; clone size: -; J gene: TRBJ1-2
CDR3 DNA: TGTGCCAGCTCACCAGGGACAAGGGGCGAAGCTTTCTTT; CDR3 protein: CASSPGTRGEAFF; V gene: TRBV18; D gene: -; clone size: -; J gene: TRBJ1-1
CDR3 DNA: TGTGCCAGCAGTTATACGGGCAATCAGCCCCAGCATTTT; CDR3 protein: CASSYTGNQPQHF; V gene: TRBV6-2/TRBV6-3; D gene: -; clone size: -; J gene: TRBJ1-5
CDR3 DNA: TGTGCCAGCAGCCCCGGACAGGTCGGGACCCAGTACTTC; CDR3 protein: CASSPGQVGTQYF; V gene: TRBV7-6; D gene: TRBD1; clone size: -; J gene: TRBJ2-5
CDR3 DNA: TGCAGCGTTGAGACAGGGATCGGCACTGAAGCTTTCTTT; CDR3 protein: CSVETGIGTEAFF; V gene: TRBV29-1; D gene: TRBD1; clone size: once; J gene: TRBJ1-1
CDR3 DNA: TGCGCCAGCAGCCCAGGACAGGGGGCGCGTGAAGAGACCCAGTACTTC; CDR3 protein: CASSPGQGAREETQYF; V gene: TRBV5-1; D gene: TRBD1; clone size: once; J gene: TRBJ2-5
CDR3 DNA: TGTGCCAGCAGCCAAGCAGGGACAGTGAATTCACCCCTCCACTTT; CDR3 protein: CASSQAGTVNSPLHF; V gene: TRBV4-2; D gene: TRBD1; clone size: -; J gene: TRBJ1-6
CDR3 DNA: TGTGCCAGTAGTATTTTTGGGGCAGACCAAGGGGAGCAGTACTTC; CDR3 protein: CASSIFGADQGEQYF; V gene: TRBV19; D gene: -; clone size: -; J gene: TRBJ2-7
CDR3 DNA: TGTGCCAGCAGTTTTCAGGGCGAACTTTACACCTTC; CDR3 protein: CASSFQGELYTF; V gene: TRBV27; D gene: -; clone size: -; J gene: TRBJ1-2
CDR3 DNA: TGTGCCAGCAGTGCGTCCTCTGGACTGAACTATGGCTACACCTTC; CDR3 protein: CASSASSGLNYGYTF; V gene: TRBV25-1; D gene: -; clone size: -; J gene: TRBJ1-2
CDR3 DNA: TGTGCCCATAGTGCGGGGGGCAACTACAATGAGCAGTTCTTC; CDR3 protein: CAHSAGGNYNEQFF; V gene: TRBV7-9; D gene: TRBD2; clone size: -; J gene: TRBJ2-1
CDR3 DNA: TGTGCCAGCAGCGACCCTGGCAGACACTACGAGCAGTACTTC; CDR3 protein: CASSDPGRHYEQYF; V gene: TRBV2; D gene: -; clone size: few; J gene: TRBJ2-7
CDR3 DNA: TGTGCCAGCAGCCTGGGGACACCAGCGGGGTATGGCTACACCTTC; CDR3 protein: CASSLGTPAGYGYTF; V gene: TRBV5-6; D gene: -; clone size: -; J gene: TRBJ1-2
CDR3 DNA: TGTGCCAGCTCACCACTCGGGACAGTCAAGGAGACCCAGTACTTC; CDR3 protein: CASSPLGTVKETQYF; V gene: TRBV18; D gene: TRBD1; clone size: -; J gene: TRBJ2-5
CDR3 DNA: TGTGCCAGCAGAAGGAGACAGGCTAGCACAGATACGCAGTATTTT; CDR3 protein: CASRRRQASTDTQYF; V gene: TRBV5-8; D gene: -; clone size: -; J gene: TRBJ2-3
CDR3 DNA: TGTGCCAGCAGTTACGTTCTAGCCAAAAACATTCAGTACTTC; CDR3 protein: CASSYVLAKNIQYF; V gene: TRBV6-2/TRBV6-3; D gene: -; clone size: -; J gene: TRBJ2-4
CDR3 DNA: TGCGCCAGCAGCTTGGTCTGGCGGGACAATGAGCAGTTCTTC; CDR3 protein: CASSLVWRDNEQFF; V gene: TRBV5-1; D gene: -; clone size: -; J gene: TRBJ2-1
CDR3 DNA: TGTGCCATCAGTGGGGAGGTTCAGGGGGCAACTAATGAAAAACTGTTTTTT; CDR3 protein: CAISGEVQGATNEKLFF; V gene: TRBV10-3; D gene: TRBD1; clone size: -; J gene: TRBJ1-4
CDR3 DNA: TGCGCCAGCAGCCCCTTAACTAGCGGGGGGGCTAAAGATACGCAGTATTTT; CDR3 protein: CASSPLTSGGAKDTQYF; V gene: TRBV5-1; D gene: TRBD2; clone size: -; J gene: TRBJ2-3
CDR3 DNA: TGTGCCAGCAGCCCCAGGGGGCTGTCTAATGAAAAACTGTTTTTT; CDR3 protein: CASSPRGLSNEKLFF; V gene: TRBV2; D gene: TRBD1; clone size: -; J gene: TRBJ1-4
CDR3 DNA: TGTGCCAGCAGCCAAGATGGTTTCGGGGAGACCCAGTACTTC; CDR3 protein: CASSQDGFGETQYF; V gene: TRBV14; D gene: -; clone size: -; J gene: TRBJ2-5
CDR3 DNA: TGTGCCTGCGGGGCAGGGGGGGAGACCCAGTACTTC; CDR3 protein: CACGAGGETQYF; V gene: TRBV7-9; D gene: -; clone size: -; J gene: TRBJ2-5
CDR3 DNA: TGTGCCAGCAGTGAAAGGGGCAGGGCTGGCACTGAAGCTTTCTTT; CDR3 protein: CASSERGRAGTEAFF; V gene: TRBV6-1; D gene: -; clone size: -; J gene: TRBJ1-1
CDR3 DNA: TGTGCCAGCAGCGGACAACCAACTAATGAAAAACTGTTTTTT; CDR3 protein: CASSGQPTNEKLFF; V gene: TRBV6-2/TRBV6-3; D gene: -; clone size: -; J gene: TRBJ1-4
CDR3 DNA: TGTGCCAGCAGTTTAGGGGACAGGGGCGGACTGTTTTTT; CDR3 protein: CASSLGDRGGLFF; V gene: TRBV28; D gene: TRBD1; clone size: -; J gene: TRBJ1-4
CDR3 DNA: TGTGCCAGCAGTGACATAGCGGGGGCTTACAATGAGCAGTTCTTC; CDR3 protein: CASSDIAGAYNEQFF; V gene: TRBV25-1; D gene: TRBD2; clone size: -; J gene: TRBJ2-1
CDR3 DNA: TGTGCCTGGAGTGATACGGACAGGGCCTCAAGGGGCGGTCAGCCCCAGCATTTT; CDR3 protein: CAWSDTDRASRGGQPQHF; V gene: TRBV30; D gene: TRBD1; clone size: -; J gene: TRBJ1-5
CDR3 DNA: TGTGCCAGCAGCACAGGGGCAACTAATGAAAAACTGTTTTTT; CDR3 protein: CASSTGATNEKLFF; V gene: TRBV5-4; D gene: TRBD1; clone size: -; J gene: TRBJ1-4
CDR3 DNA: TGTGCCAGTAGTATTTATTCCCTGGGCGGCAATCAGCCCCAGCATTTT; CDR3 protein: CASSIYSLGGNQPQHF; V gene: TRBV19; D gene: -; clone size: few; J gene: TRBJ1-5
CDR3 DNA: TGTGCCAGCAGCTTAGGGGCGGGGACCGAAGCTTTCTTT; CDR3 protein: CASSLGAGTEAFF; V gene: TRBV7-8; D gene: -; clone size: -; J gene: TRBJ1-1
CDR3 DNA: TGTGCTAGTGGTCCTCCGACAGGGGTCTCCTACAATGAGCAGTTCTTC; CDR3 protein: CASGPPTGVSYNEQFF; V gene: TRBV12-5; D gene: TRBD1; clone size: -; J gene: TRBJ2-1
CDR3 DNA: TGCGCCAGCAGCATACAATCAGGGGATTCCGGTACGCAGTATTTT; CDR3 protein: CASSIQSGDSGTQYF; V gene: TRBV5-1; D gene: -; clone size: -; J gene: TRBJ2-3
CDR3 DNA: TGCGCCAGCAGCGAGAATCCCGGGACAGGGGCTAGCGGCTACACCTTC; CDR3 protein: CASSENPGTGASGYTF; V gene: TRBV5-1; D gene: TRBD1; clone size: few; J gene: TRBJ1-2
CDR3 DNA: TGTGCCAGCAGCCCCAGGGGGCTCAGCACAGATACGCAGTATTTT; CDR3 protein: CASSPRGLSTDTQYF; V gene: TRBV7-9; D gene: TRBD1; clone size: -; J gene: TRBJ2-3
CDR3 DNA: TGTGCCAGCAGCGCCGGGACAGGGGGCTGGAATGAGCAGTTCTTC; CDR3 protein: CASSAGTGGWNEQFF; V gene: TRBV9; D gene: TRBD1; clone size: -; J gene: TRBJ2-1